The sequence of this T cell receptor beta chain was determined in a study of T cell changes during pregnancy in multiple sclerosis. The trim removed 3 bases at V and 5 bases at J, leaving 6 bases unmatched. The CDR3 extends over 15 amino acids. Germline V CDR1 and CDR2: LNHDA, SQIVND (reference sequence). TCRdb keeps only in-frame clones here, not all; method: immunoSEQ multiplex PCR. The table shows around 83,000 clones, with 80% to 95% occurring only once. The TCR originated in a female donor with multiple sclerosis, enrolled in a pregnancy study. The sequences come from CD4+ T cells from peripheral blood mononuclear cells, collected in the second trimester of pregnancy. The chain uses TRBV19 and TRBJ2-2; 7 bases align to TRBD2. The CDR3: CASSMGGRETGELFF. The CDR3 nucleotides are TGTGCCAGTAGTATGGGAGGGCGGGAGACCGGGGAGCTGTTTTTT.